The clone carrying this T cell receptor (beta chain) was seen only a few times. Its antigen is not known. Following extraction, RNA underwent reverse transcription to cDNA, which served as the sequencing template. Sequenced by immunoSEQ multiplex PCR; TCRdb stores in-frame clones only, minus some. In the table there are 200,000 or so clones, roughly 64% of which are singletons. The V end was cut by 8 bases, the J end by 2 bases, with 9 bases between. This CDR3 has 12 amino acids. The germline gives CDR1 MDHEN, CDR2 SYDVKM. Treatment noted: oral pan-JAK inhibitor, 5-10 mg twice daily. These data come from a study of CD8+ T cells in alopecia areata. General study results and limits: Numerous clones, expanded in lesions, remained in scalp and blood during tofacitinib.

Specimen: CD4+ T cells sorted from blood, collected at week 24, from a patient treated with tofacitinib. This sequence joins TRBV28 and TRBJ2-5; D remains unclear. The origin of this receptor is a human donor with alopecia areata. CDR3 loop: CASRTPQETQYF. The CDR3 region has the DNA TGTGCCAGCCGTACACCTCAAGAGACCCAGTACTTC.